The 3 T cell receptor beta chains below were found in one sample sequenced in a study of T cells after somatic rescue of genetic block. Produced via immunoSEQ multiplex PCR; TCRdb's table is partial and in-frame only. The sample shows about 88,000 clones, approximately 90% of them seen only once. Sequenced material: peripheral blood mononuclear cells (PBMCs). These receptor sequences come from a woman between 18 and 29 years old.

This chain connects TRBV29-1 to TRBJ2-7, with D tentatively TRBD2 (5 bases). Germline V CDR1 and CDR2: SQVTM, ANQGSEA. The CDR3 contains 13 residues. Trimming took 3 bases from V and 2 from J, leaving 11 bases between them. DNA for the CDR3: TGCAGCGTTGATGAGGGTGGGGCCTACGAGCAGTACTTC. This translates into CSVDEGGAYEQYF.

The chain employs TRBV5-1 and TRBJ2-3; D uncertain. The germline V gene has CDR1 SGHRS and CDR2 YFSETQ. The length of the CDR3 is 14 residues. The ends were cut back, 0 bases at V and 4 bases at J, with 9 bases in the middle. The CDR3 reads CASSLGRAPDTQYF. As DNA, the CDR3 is TGCGCCAGCAGCTTGGGTAGGGCCCCAGATACGCAGTATTTT.

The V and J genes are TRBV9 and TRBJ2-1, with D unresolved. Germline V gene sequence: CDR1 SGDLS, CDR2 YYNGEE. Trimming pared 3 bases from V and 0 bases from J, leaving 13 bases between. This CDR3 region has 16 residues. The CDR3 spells CASSGTLISSYNEQFF. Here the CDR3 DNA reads TGTGCCAGCAGCGGCACACTAATCAGCTCCTACAATGAGCAGTTCTTC. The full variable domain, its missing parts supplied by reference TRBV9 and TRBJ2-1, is DSGVTQTPKHLITATGQRVTLRCSPRSGDLSVYWYQQSLDQGLQFLIQYYNGEERAKGNILERFSAQQFPDLHSELNLSSLELGDSALYFCASSGTLISSYNEQFFGPGTRLTVL.